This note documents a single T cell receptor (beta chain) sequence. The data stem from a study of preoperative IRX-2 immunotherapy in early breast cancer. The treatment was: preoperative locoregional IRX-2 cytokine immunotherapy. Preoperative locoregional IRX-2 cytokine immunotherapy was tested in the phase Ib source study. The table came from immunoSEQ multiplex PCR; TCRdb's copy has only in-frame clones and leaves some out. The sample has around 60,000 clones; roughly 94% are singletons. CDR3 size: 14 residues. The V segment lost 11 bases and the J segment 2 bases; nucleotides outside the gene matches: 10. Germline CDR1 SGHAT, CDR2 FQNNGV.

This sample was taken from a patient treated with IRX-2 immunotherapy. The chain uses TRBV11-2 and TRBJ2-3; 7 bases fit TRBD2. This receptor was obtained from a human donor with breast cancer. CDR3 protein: CASTRTRFTDTQYF. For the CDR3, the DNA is TGTGCCTCAACTAGGACTAGATTCACAGATACGCAGTATTTT.